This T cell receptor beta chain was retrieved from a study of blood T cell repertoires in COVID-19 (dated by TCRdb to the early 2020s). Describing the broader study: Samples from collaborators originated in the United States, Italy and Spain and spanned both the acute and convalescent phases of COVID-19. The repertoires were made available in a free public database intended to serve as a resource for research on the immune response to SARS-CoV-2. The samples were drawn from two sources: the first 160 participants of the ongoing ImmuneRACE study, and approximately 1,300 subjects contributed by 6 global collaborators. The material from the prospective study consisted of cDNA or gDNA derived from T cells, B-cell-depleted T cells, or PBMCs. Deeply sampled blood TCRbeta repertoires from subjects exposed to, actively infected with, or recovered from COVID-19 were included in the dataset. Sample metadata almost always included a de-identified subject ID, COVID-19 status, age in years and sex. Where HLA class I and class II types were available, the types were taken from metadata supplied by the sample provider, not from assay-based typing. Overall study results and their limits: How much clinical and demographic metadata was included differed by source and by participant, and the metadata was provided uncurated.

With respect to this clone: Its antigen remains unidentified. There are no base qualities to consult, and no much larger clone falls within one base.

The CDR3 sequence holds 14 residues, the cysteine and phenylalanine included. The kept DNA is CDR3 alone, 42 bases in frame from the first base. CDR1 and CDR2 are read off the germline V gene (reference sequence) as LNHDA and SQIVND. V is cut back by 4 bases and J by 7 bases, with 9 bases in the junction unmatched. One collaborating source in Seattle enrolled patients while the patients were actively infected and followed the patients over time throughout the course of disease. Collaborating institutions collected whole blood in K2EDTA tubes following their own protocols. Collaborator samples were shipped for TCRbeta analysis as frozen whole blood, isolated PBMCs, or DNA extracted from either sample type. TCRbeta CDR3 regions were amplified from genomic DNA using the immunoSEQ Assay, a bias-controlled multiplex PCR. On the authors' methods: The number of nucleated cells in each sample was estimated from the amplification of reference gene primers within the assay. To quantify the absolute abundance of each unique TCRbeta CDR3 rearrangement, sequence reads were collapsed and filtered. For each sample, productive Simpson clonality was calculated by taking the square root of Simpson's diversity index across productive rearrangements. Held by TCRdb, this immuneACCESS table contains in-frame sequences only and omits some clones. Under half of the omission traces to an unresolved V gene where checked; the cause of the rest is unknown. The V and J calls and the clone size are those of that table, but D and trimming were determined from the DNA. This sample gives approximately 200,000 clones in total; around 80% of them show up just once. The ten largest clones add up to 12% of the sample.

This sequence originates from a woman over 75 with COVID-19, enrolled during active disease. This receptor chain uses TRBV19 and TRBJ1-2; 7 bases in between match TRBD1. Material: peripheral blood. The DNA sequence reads TGTGCCAGTAGTAGAGATCAGGGGGGTCGTGGCTACACCTTC. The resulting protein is CASSRDQGGRGYTF.